A single sample is the source of the 8 T cell receptor beta chains below, sequenced in a study of T cell repertoires in cytomegalovirus infection. TCRdb re-called the reads with MiXCR, one entry per CDR3 protein. The repertoire holds a few hundred thousand distinct CDR3 sequences, with less than 30% as singletons. The specimen was PBMCs. The source of these receptors is a human donor in good health (CMV status not recorded). Some clones in this sample may be carry-over from other donors' samples.

This clonotype was counted only a few times. The CDR3 protein is CASSQEAGPTGELFF. DNA of the CDR3: TGCGCCAGCAGCCAAGAAGCAGGGCCCACCGGGGAGCTGTTTTTT. The rearrangement links TRBV4-1 to TRBJ2-2; TRBD1 might be the D (5 bases). Trimming stripped 0 bases from V and 4 bases from J, with 9 bases between. Germline loops: CDR1 MGHRA, CDR2 YSYEKL. CDR3 length equals 15 residues.

In this sample, this clonotype turned up a few times. The chain employs TRBV11-2 and TRBJ1-3; TRBD1 matches 8 bases. J gave up 4 bases and V 5 bases, and 4 bases lay outside the gene matches. This CDR3 comprises 14 residues. CDR1 is SGHAT, CDR2 FQNNGV, per germline. The CDR3 sequence is CASSRGTGGNTIYF. CDR3 coding DNA: TGTGCCAGCAGCCGAGGGACAGGCGGAAACACCATATATTTT.

This chain links TRBV6-1 with TRBJ2-7; no firm D call. V lost 6 bases and J lost 7, with 19 bases in between. Germline V gene data show CDR1 as MNHNS and CDR2 as SASEGT. The CDR3 has 14 amino acids. This CDR3 is CASSHTSGGVEQYV. In nucleotides, the CDR3 is TGTGCCAGCAGCCACACCTCAGGTGGGGTGGAGCAGTACGTC.

CDR3 in amino acids: CASSSTGFRISYEQYF. CDR3 nucleotides: TGCGCCAGCAGCTCTACCGGTTTTCGGATTTCCTACGAGCAGTACTTC. The rearrangement links TRBV5-1 to TRBJ2-7; D is unresolved. CDR1 and CDR2 (germline): SGHRS, YFSETQ. The CDR3 length is 16 residues. V lost 3 bases, J lost 1 base, and 17 bases lay in between.

This clonotype was seen a handful of times. The chain recombines TRBV6-2 or TRBV6-3 with TRBJ2-7; perhaps TRBD1 as D (5 bases). Trimming left V 6 bases short and J 3 bases short, with 15 bases between. This CDR3 has 14 residues. Germline-derived CDR1 and CDR2 are MNHEY and SVGEGT. The CDR3 nucleotides are TGTGCCAGCAGCCCAAACAGGCCCCACTACGAGCAGTACTTC. It codes for CASSPNRPHYEQYF.

This clonotype has ten or more counts. The rearrangement uses TRBV7-8 and TRBJ2-5; D could derive from TRBD1 or TRBD2 (5 bases each). Trimming stripped 5 bases from V and 2 bases from J, with 18 bases between. This CDR3 is 16 amino acids long. Germline loops: CDR1 SGHVS, CDR2 FQNEAQ. As DNA, the CDR3 is TGTGCCAGCAGCAGGGACCTCGGGGTCCCACAAGAGACCCAGTACTTC. Amino acid sequence: CASSRDLGVPQETQYF.

This clonotype appeared many times. The rearrangement links TRBV7-2 to TRBJ2-1; D gene ambiguous. V lost 4 bases to trimming and J lost 6 bases, with 7 bases between them. In germline, CDR1 is SGHTA, CDR2 FQGNSA. The CDR3 has 12 amino acids. DNA of the CDR3: TGTGCCAGCAGCTCGATTTCCAATGAGCAGTTCTTC. Translation gives CASSSISNEQFF.

This clonotype was seen more than once but under ten times. The chain links TRBV5-1 to TRBJ1-1; 8 nucleotides match TRBD1. Germline CDR1 reads SGHRS; CDR2 reads YFSETQ. The CDR3 totals 15 residues. V dropped 0 bases and J dropped 5; count of bases not matched to a gene: 6. DNA of the CDR3: TGCGCCAGCAGCTTGGGGACAGGGCTGGCTACTGAAGCTTTCTTT. Translated, it gives CASSLGTGLATEAFF.